This is a list of T cell receptor beta chains from one sample in a study of early T cells in non-severe SARS-CoV-2 infection. Each CDR3 protein gets one entry after TCRdb re-called the 5' RACE reads with MiXCR. This sample has 68,000 or so distinct CDR3 sequences, with over 9% found just once. The sequencing sample was made of whole blood. These TCRs come from an adult who was a healthcare worker with PCR-confirmed SARS-CoV-2 infection or an uninfected control (not recorded which). Each CDR3 is given with its conserved first and last residue. The D gene is left open where the match is weak. Size is stated for part of the rows, as once, few or many counts, or as a class when the clone is expanded.

clone size	D gene	V gene	J gene	CDR3 DNA	CDR3 protein
few	-	TRBV12-3/TRBV12-4	TRBJ1-4	TGTGCCAGCAGTTCACAGGGTGGTACTAATGAAAAACTGTTTTTT	CASSSQGGTNEKLFF
-	-	TRBV4-3	TRBJ2-1	TGCGCCAGCAGCCCCGCTCGGGGTGAGCAGTTCTTC	CASSPARGEQFF
-	TRBD1	TRBV18	TRBJ2-7	TGTGCCAGCTCGGCCCGGGACAGGGTGTACGAGCAGTACTTC	CASSARDRVYEQYF
-	TRBD2	TRBV12-3/TRBV12-4	TRBJ2-5	TGTGCCAGCAGTCTCCTAGCGGGGGGCAACCAAGAGACCCAGTACTTC	CASSLLAGGNQETQYF
many	-	TRBV4-1	TRBJ2-1	TGCGCCAGCAGCCTCATACCCGGGGCCGCCCGAAACAATGAGCAGTTCTTC	CASSLIPGAARNNEQFF
-	-	TRBV20-1	TRBJ1-1	TGCAGTGCTATCGGGGAGAACACTGAAGCTTTCTTT	CSAIGENTEAFF
-	TRBD1	TRBV6-5	TRBJ1-6	TGTGCCAGCAGTTCCCAGGGGGCAAGGTCCTATAATTCACCCCTCCACTTT	CASSSQGARSYNSPLHF
-	-	TRBV7-6	TRBJ2-3	-	CASSLEVGFGASEDF
-	TRBD2	TRBV29-1	TRBJ2-1	TGCAGCGTCCGGGGGGGTAATGAGCAGTTCTTC	CSVRGGNEQFF
many	TRBD1	TRBV11-2	TRBJ1-1	TGTGCCAGCAGCTTGGCGACAGGGACCATGAACACTGAAGCTTTCTTT	CASSLATGTMNTEAFF
-	-	TRBV11-1	TRBJ2-2	TGTGCCAGCAGCTTCCAGGCCGGGGAGCTGTTTTTT	CASSFQAGELFF
many	TRBD2	TRBV6-1	TRBJ2-5	TGTGCCAGCTCTCCGGGACTAGTTCGAGAGACCCAGTACTTC	CASSPGLVRETQYF
-	-	TRBV30	TRBJ2-1	TGTGCCTGTGGCCTACCACCGTCCAATGAGCAGTTCTTC	CACGLPPSNEQFF
many	-	TRBV6-4	TRBJ1-1	TGTGCCAGCAGTGATGGAGGTCGTCAGCCTTTCTTT	CASSDGGRQPFF
-	TRBD2	TRBV5-1	TRBJ2-3	TGCGCCAGCAGCGCGGGGGGGTTTTCCACAGATACGCAGTATTTT	CASSAGGFSTDTQYF
few	TRBD1	TRBV7-2	TRBJ2-7	TGTGCCAGCAGCGCGACAGGGGGTGGCTACGAGCAGTACTTC	CASSATGGGYEQYF
-	-	TRBV25-1	TRBJ1-6	TGTGCCAGCAGTGACAGGACCTATTCACCCCTCCACTTT	CASSDRTYSPLHF
few	-	TRBV11-2	TRBJ1-2	TGTGCCAGCAGCTCGATCAAGAACCGGGCAAATTACTATGGCTACACCTTC	CASSSIKNRANYYGYTF
few	-	TRBV12-3/TRBV12-4	TRBJ1-1	TGTGCCAGCCACCGACACATCACTGAAGCTTTCTTT	CASHRHITEAFF
once	TRBD1	TRBV28	TRBJ1-2	TGTGCCAGCAGTTTTGCGGGACAGGGGAACTATGGCTACACCTTC	CASSFAGQGNYGYTF
many	-	TRBV20-1	TRBJ1-1	TGCAGTGCTAGAGGGGGAGGTAAGAACACTGAAGCTTTCTTT	CSARGGGKNTEAFF
-	TRBD1	TRBV18	TRBJ1-6	TGTGCCAGCTCCCGAGGACAGGGTCAAGCCTATAATTCACCCCTCCACTTT	CASSRGQGQAYNSPLHF
few	-	TRBV6-1	TRBJ2-5	TGTGCCAGCAGAGGCAGGCAAGAGACCCAGTACTTC	CASRGRQETQYF
few	-	TRBV7-8	TRBJ2-7	TGTGCCAGCAGAACGAAACCGGGAACGCCGTTTGGGCAGTACTTC	CASRTKPGTPFGQYF
many	TRBD1	TRBV30	TRBJ1-5	TGTGCCTGTGCAAAAACAGGGGGCAATCAGCCCCAGCATTTT	CACAKTGGNQPQHF
many	TRBD2	TRBV11-1	TRBJ2-7	TGTGCCAGCAGCCATCGGACTAGCGGGGGTCCCGAGCAGTACTTC	CASSHRTSGGPEQYF
many	-	TRBV19	TRBJ2-7	TGTGCCAGTAGTATGGGGTCAACCTACGAGCAGTACTTC	CASSMGSTYEQYF
few	-	TRBV30	TRBJ1-2	TGTGCCTGGAGTGTGTTGGACAGAATAGGGGGCTACACCTTC	CAWSVLDRIGGYTF
-	-	TRBV14	TRBJ2-7	TGTGCCAGCAGCCAAGGCAGGGGGCAGTACTTC	CASSQGRGQYF
many	-	TRBV11-2	TRBJ2-4	TGTGCCAGCAGCTTTGAGTGGGTTCAGTACTTC	CASSFEWVQYF
few	TRBD2	TRBV5-1	TRBJ2-5	TGCGCCAGCAGCACGGGACTAGCGGCAATACAAGAGACCCAGTACTTC	CASSTGLAAIQETQYF
many	TRBD1	TRBV27	TRBJ2-1	TGTGCCAGCGGGACAGGGAATGAGCAGTTCTTC	CASGTGNEQFF
many	-	TRBV6-2/TRBV6-3	TRBJ2-1	TGTGCCAGCAGTAGGGGTAACGAATACAATGAGCAGTTCTTC	CASSRGNEYNEQFF
-	TRBD1	TRBV12-3/TRBV12-4	TRBJ1-5	TGTGCCAGCAGCCGCGAACTAGGAGGGGGGACAGCGCAGCCCCAGCATTTT	CASSRELGGGTAQPQHF
-	TRBD1	TRBV29-1	TRBJ2-5	TGCAGCGCAGGGACAGGACAAGAGACCCAGTACTTC	CSAGTGQETQYF
-	-	TRBV9	TRBJ2-5	TGTGCCAGCAGCCCCCCCCGGGGGTCTTACCAAGAGACCCAGTACTTC	CASSPPRGSYQETQYF
-	-	TRBV5-1	TRBJ2-7	TGCGCCAGCAGCTCGGACGGAACCTACGAGCAGTACTTC	CASSSDGTYEQYF
many	-	TRBV7-2	TRBJ2-5	TGTGCCAGCAGCTTTAGGCCTACCCAAGAGACCCAGTACTTC	CASSFRPTQETQYF
many	-	TRBV11-2	TRBJ2-1	TGTGCCAGCAGCCCAATCATCGCCCGGGGTGAGCAGTTCTTC	CASSPIIARGEQFF
few	-	TRBV29-1	TRBJ2-1	TGCAGCGTTGATAAGGGCGGCAATGAGCAGTTCTTC	CSVDKGGNEQFF
many	-	TRBV4-3	TRBJ1-6	TGCGCCAGCAGCCAAGACGTTACGGGGGTTAATTCACCCCTCCACTTT	CASSQDVTGVNSPLHF
few	-	TRBV5-4	TRBJ1-1	TGTGCCAGCAGCTTGGGGGGGGCCGCATCTGAAGCTTTCTTT	CASSLGGAASEAFF
-	-	TRBV5-5	TRBJ1-4	TGTGCCAGCAGCTTGTTGGCCAACCCGGCTAATGAAAAACTGTTTTTT	CASSLLANPANEKLFF
many	-	TRBV21-1	TRBJ1-6	TGTGCCAGCAAGTCCCTCTCCTATAATTCACCCCTCCACTTT	CASKSLSYNSPLHF
-	-	TRBV6-6	TRBJ1-1	TGTGCCAGCAGCCTAAAGAACACTGAAGCTTTCTTT	CASSLKNTEAFF
few	-	TRBV12-3/TRBV12-4	TRBJ1-2	TGTGCCAGCAGTTTAGCCGGCGGACCTTATGGCTACACCTTC	CASSLAGGPYGYTF
few	-	TRBV27	TRBJ2-7	TGTGCCAGCAGTTTTAAGGACAGCTCCTACGAGCAGTACTTC	CASSFKDSSYEQYF
-	-	TRBV21-1	TRBJ1-2	TGTGCCAGCAGCACTAAACAGGGGACCAAAGCTAACTATGGCTACACCTTC	CASSTKQGTKANYGYTF
many	-	TRBV30	TRBJ2-7	TGTGCCTGGTCCGACGGGAACTACGAGCAGTACTTC	CAWSDGNYEQYF
-	-	TRBV2	TRBJ2-3	TGTGCCAGCAGTGTCTGGACAGATACGCAGTATTTT	CASSVWTDTQYF
few	-	TRBV11-2	TRBJ2-7	TGTGCCAGCAGCTCGACCGGGTCTTGGCCCTACGAGCAGTACTTC	CASSSTGSWPYEQYF
-	TRBD1	TRBV6-6	TRBJ1-2	TGTGCCAGCAGCCCGGACAGGCTATATGGCTACACCTTC	CASSPDRLYGYTF
many	-	TRBV7-8	TRBJ1-2	TGTGCCAGCAGCTGGTCGGGGAACTATGGCTACACCTTC	CASSWSGNYGYTF
many	-	TRBV7-2	TRBJ1-1	TGTGCCAGCAGCTTAGAAGGGGGGGATACAGCTTTCTTT	CASSLEGGDTAFF
few	TRBD2	TRBV9	TRBJ2-3	TGTGCCAGCAGCATAAGCGGGGGATCAGATACGCAGTATTTT	CASSISGGSDTQYF
-	-	TRBV7-2	TRBJ2-1	TGTGCCAGCACCCTAGGGGGGGGGCGACGCTCCTACAATGAGCAGTTCTTC	CASTLGGGRRSYNEQFF
few	-	TRBV2	TRBJ1-4	TGTGCCAGCAGACAGTATAATGAAAAACTGTTTTTT	CASRQYNEKLFF